What follows are 13 T cell receptor beta chains derived from one specimen sequenced in a study of CD8 T cells in Susac syndrome. RNA in amounts of about 0.45 to 1 ug was reverse transcribed with random hexamers. TCRdb analysed the immunoSEQ multiplex PCR reads with MiXCR anew, one entry per CDR3 protein. The sample includes about 210,000 distinct CDR3 sequences, 95% seen only once; the top ten take 0.075% to 0.095%. Material for sequencing was CD4+ T cells from PBMCs. Receptors originate from a human donor with multiple sclerosis.

This clonotype was recorded once. The chain carries TRBV29-1 and TRBJ2-1; TRBD1 matches at 10 bases. V gave up 6 bases and J gave up 9 bases; unmatched junction bases: 5. This CDR3 contains 12 residues. The germline V gene encodes CDR1 SQVTM and CDR2 ANQGSEA. In DNA form, the CDR3 reads TGCAGCGTAGGGACAGGGGTGAGTGAGCAGTTCTTC. It encodes CSVGTGVSEQFF.

This rearrangement joins TRBV5-1 to TRBJ1-6, with 8 bases matching TRBD1. Looked up from germline, CDR1 is SGHRS and CDR2 is YFSETQ. J lost 7 bases, V lost 5 bases, and 8 bases had no gene match. This CDR3 is 15 amino acids long. CDR3 amino acids: CASRSATGGNSPLHF. CDR3 bases: TGCGCCAGCAGGTCCGCCACAGGGGGGAATTCACCCCTCCACTTT.

V usage is TRBV27 and J usage is TRBJ1-2; tentative D call: TRBD1 (6 bases). Germline CDR1 reads MNHEY; CDR2 reads SMNVEV (reference sequence). V lost 6 bases to trimming and J lost 4 bases, with 12 bases between them. There are 13 residues in the CDR3. CDR3 protein: CASSLTGLYGYTF. The CDR3 DNA sequence: TGTGCCAGCAGCTTGACAGGACTCTATGGCTACACCTTC.

The V call is TRBV20-1, the J call TRBJ2-7; 7 bases match TRBD2. CDR3 size: 18 residues. CDR1 is DFQATT and CDR2 is SNEGSKA in the germline V gene (reference sequence). J gave up 2 bases and V 0 bases, and 16 bases lay outside the gene matches. The CDR3, as DNA: TGCAGTGCTAGAGATCTCCGGGCTAGCGGAGTCTCTACCTACGAGCAGTACTTC. It translates to CSARDLRASGVSTYEQYF.

The CDR3 loop reads CASRSLGGTEAFF. CDR3 sequence (DNA): TGTGCCAGCAGGTCATTAGGGGGGACTGAAGCTTTCTTT. The rearrangement uses TRBV5-6 and TRBJ1-1; possibly TRBD1 for D (6 bases). There are 13 residues in the CDR3. Trimming shortened V by 5 bases and J by 5 bases, and 13 bases separated the two germline ends. Germline loops: CDR1 SGHDT, CDR2 YYEEEE.

The V and J genes are TRBV30 and TRBJ2-1, with 10 bases fitting TRBD1. After removal of 4 bases from V and 7 bases from J, the junction contained 4 bases not matched to a gene. Germline lookup yields CDR1 GTSNPN and CDR2 SVGIG (reference sequence). The CDR3 length is 13 residues. The CDR3 region is CAWTGTGENEQFF. CDR3 bases: TGTGCCTGGACAGGGACAGGGGAAAATGAGCAGTTCTTC. The full variable domain, its missing parts supplied by reference TRBV30 and TRBJ2-1, is SQTIHQWPATLVQPVGSPLSLECTVEGTSNPNLYWYRQAAGRGLQLLFYSVGIGQISSEVPQNLSASRPQDRQFILSSKKLLLSDSGFYLCAWTGTGENEQFFGPGTRLTVL.

This clonotype appeared a single time. The V call is TRBV20-1, the J call TRBJ2-7, with D perhaps matching TRBD2 (5 bases). Trimming cost V 0 bases and J 0 bases, with 9 bases left between them. The CDR3 has 14 residues. From germline, CDR1 is DFQATT and CDR2 SNEGSKA (reference sequence). DNA of the CDR3: TGCAGTGCTAGAGATTGGCGGGCCTCCTACGAGCAGTACTTC. Its protein is CSARDWRASYEQYF.

The rearrangement joins TRBV5-1 to TRBJ2-7, with D maybe TRBD2 (6 bases). The CDR3 covers 13 residues. V was shortened by 0 bases and J by 5 bases, with 9 bases between the two germline ends. Germline lookup yields CDR1 SGHRS and CDR2 YFSETQ. The CDR3 sequence: CASSLGGGNEQYF. CDR3 coding DNA: TGCGCCAGCAGCTTGGGCGGCGGGAACGAGCAGTACTTC.

The V gene is TRBV20-1, the J gene TRBJ1-1; D is possibly TRBD1 (5 bases). The germline gives CDR1 DFQATT, CDR2 SNEGSKA (reference sequence). With 3 bases removed from V and 0 bases from J, the gap between germline ends came to 11 bases. This CDR3 comprises 14 residues. CDR3 sequence reads: CSARVGVMNTEAFF. The DNA for the CDR3 is TGCAGTGCTAGGGTAGGGGTCATGAACACTGAAGCTTTCTTT.

The V gene is TRBV2, the J gene TRBJ1-4; maybe TRBD1 (6 bases). The V and J ends lost 7 bases and 5 bases respectively, with 14 bases between them. CDR3 length: 14 residues. In germline, CDR1 is SNHLY, CDR2 FYNNEI. DNA of the CDR3: TGTGCCAGCAATACGGGACACCTCAATGAAAAACTGTTTTTT. This encodes CASNTGHLNEKLFF.

With respect to this clonotype: At one boundary the junction diverges from the germline segment, which might be a read error. The chain is built from TRBV29-1 and TRBJ2-1; 7 nucleotides align to TRBD1. This CDR3 is built from 15 residues. CDR1 SQVTM and CDR2 ANQGSEA come from the germline V gene. The CDR3 reads CNVEAGGYSYNEQFF. The CDR3 DNA reads TGCAACGTTGAAGCAGGGGGTTATTCCTACAATGAGCAGTTCTTC.

The V call is TRBV29-1, the J call TRBJ2-7; D is possibly TRBD2 (6 bases). Deletions cut 1 base from V and 4 bases from J, with 14 bases between. The germline gives CDR1 SQVTM, CDR2 ANQGSEA. This CDR3 comprises 14 residues. This CDR3 is CSVEGGGIGYEQYF. The CDR3 nucleotides are TGCAGCGTTGAAGGGGGCGGGATCGGGTACGAGCAGTACTTC.

The chain couples TRBV3-1 to TRBJ2-6; 7 positions agree with TRBD1. CDR3 length equals 18 residues. Per the germline V gene, CDR1 is LGHDT and CDR2 is YNNKEL (reference sequence). Trimming cost V 3 bases and J 0 bases; bases outside gene matches: 8. The CDR3, as DNA: TGTGCCAGCAGCCAGCACCCGGGACAGTCCTCTGGGGCCAACGTCCTGACTTTC. Its protein is CASSQHPGQSSGANVLTF. Full variable domain (rest looked up from reference TRBV3-1 and TRBJ2-6): DTAVSQTPKYLVTQMGNDKSIKCEQNLGHDTMYWYKQDSKKFLKIMFSYNNKELIINETVPNRFSPKSPDKAHLNLHINSLELGDSAVYFCASSQHPGQSSGANVLTFGAGSRLTVL.